This T cell receptor (beta chain) was profiled in a study of T-cell memory formation after mild COVID-19. Of note for this clonotype: Antigen specificity is unknown.

The CDR3 loop spans 15 amino acids. CDR1 is SGHRS, CDR2 YFSETQ, per germline. V gave up 5 bases and J gave up 8 bases, with 20 bases separating them. Study-level findings and limits: Of the contracting clones, CD4+ ones lay mainly in CM and EM, and CD8+ ones in EMRA. CD4+ bias marked clones expanding day 15 to 37, unlike balanced contracting clones.

TCRdb processed the 5' RACE reads anew with MiXCR; each CDR3 protein has one entry. The sample holds about 160,000 distinct CDR3 sequences; roughly 31% are singletons and the top ten take 12%. The specimen sequenced was PBMCs or a T cell subset sorted from them (not recorded which). The receptor comes from an adult woman who had mild COVID-19 (a few samples of this study predate the infection). Cell type and time point are not known. This chain links TRBV5-1 with TRBJ2-4; D possibly uses TRBD1 or TRBD2 (5 bases each). The CDR3 sequence: CASRPLGTGGDIQYF. The CDR3 coding sequence is TGCGCCAGCAGACCCCTGGGGACGGGTGGAGACATTCAGTACTTC.